One and the same sample provided the 10 T cell receptor beta chains below, sequenced in a study of OX40 agonist ivuxolimab in advanced cancers. Generated by immunoSEQ multiplex PCR, the TCRdb table keeps only in-frame clones and is missing some. The table has 30,000 to 35,000 clones, about 82% seen once. This specimen was CD4+ or CD8+ T cells sorted from blood, taken in a trial of the OX40 agonist ivuxolimab. These receptors were taken from an adult with an advanced solid tumor such as melanoma, head and neck, liver or kidney cancer.

The chain recombines TRBV27 with TRBJ2-7, with D maybe TRBD2 (6 bases). CDR1 is MNHEY, CDR2 SMNVEV, per germline (reference sequence). CDR3 size: 13 residues. The V end lost 3 bases, the J end lost 6 bases, and 12 bases lay between the germline ends. CDR3 DNA sequence: TGTGCCAGCAGTTTCGCTAGCGTCGGCGAGCAGTACTTC. This gives the protein CASSFASVGEQYF.

The chain links TRBV7-6 to TRBJ2-7; either TRBD1 or TRBD2 may fit D (5 bases each). V lost 7 bases and J lost 2, with 18 bases in between. The CDR3 loop spans 15 amino acids. Per the germline V gene, CDR1 is SGHVS and CDR2 is FNYEAQ. CDR3 coding DNA: TGTGCCAGCACCCTCGGGACGGATGCGACCTACGAGCAGTACTTC. It specifies CASTLGTDATYEQYF.

This chain joins TRBV11-2 and TRBJ2-7; D might be TRBD1 or TRBD2, each matching 5 bases. This CDR3 contains 15 residues. The ends were cut back, 3 bases at V and 4 bases at J, with 16 bases in the middle. Germline V gives CDR1 SGHAT, CDR2 FQNNGV. CDR3 in DNA: TGTGCCAGCAGCTTCTACAGAGGGGTTTTTTACGAGCAGTACTTC. As protein: CASSFYRGVFYEQYF.

This chain uses TRBV4-1 with TRBJ1-1; D is perhaps TRBD1 (5 bases). Germline CDR1 is MGHRA and CDR2 is YSYEKL. The germline V and J ends were trimmed by 4 bases and 4 bases, with 13 bases remaining between them. The CDR3 length is 14 residues. In nucleotides, the CDR3 is TGCGCCAGCAGCCCGGGGGGATTGGGCACTGAAGCTTTCTTT. As protein: CASSPGGLGTEAFF.

The rearrangement uses TRBV19 and TRBJ1-1; the D gene is possibly TRBD1 (5 bases). V lost 1 base and J 4 bases, leaving 10 bases between the germline ends. The CDR3 runs to 14 residues. Per germline, CDR1 LNHDA and CDR2 SQIVND (reference sequence). In DNA, the CDR3 is TGTGCCAGTAGTATAGGGGGGAGCTCCACTGAAGCTTTCTTT. Amino acids: CASSIGGSSTEAFF. Combining the CDR3 with reference TRBV19 and TRBJ1-1 gives the whole variable domain DGGITQSPKYLFRKEGQNVTLSCEQNLNHDAMYWYRQDPGQGLRLIYYSQIVNDFQKGDIAEGYSVSREKKESFPLTVTSAQKNPTAFYLCASSIGGSSTEAFFGQGTRLTVV.

The gene calls are TRBV9 and TRBJ2-2, with D unresolved. The CDR3 has 12 residues. Trimming pared 6 bases from V and 4 bases from J, leaving 7 bases between. CDR1 SGDLS and CDR2 YYNGEE come from the germline V gene. Written as DNA, the CDR3 is TGTGCCAGCAATTCCATCACCGGGGAGCTGTTTTTT. Protein: CASNSITGELFF.

This sequence joins TRBV10-3 and TRBJ1-2; D ambiguous. The V gene lost 4 bases and the J gene lost 1 base, with 10 bases spanning the gap. The germline V gene encodes CDR1 ENHRY and CDR2 SYGVKD. The CDR3 runs to 14 residues. The CDR3 loop reads CAISVRSVNYGYTF. CDR3 nucleotide sequence: TGTGCCATCAGTGTTCGGTCGGTTAACTATGGCTACACCTTC.

This clone came up once. The chain employs TRBV6-1 and TRBJ1-2, with D possibly TRBD1 on 5 matching bases. Germline V gene data show CDR1 as MNHNS and CDR2 as SASEGT. The CDR3 has 12 amino acids. Between the trimmed V and J ends, which lost 8 bases and 4 bases, there was a span of 11 bases. The CDR3 DNA is TGTGCCAGCGTGGGGGAAGGCTATGGCTACACCTTC. Protein product: CASVGEGYGYTF.

This clone was found a few times. This chain uses TRBV15 with TRBJ1-5, with D perhaps matching TRBD1 (5 bases). The V end was cut by 0 bases, the J end by 0 bases, with 9 bases between. The CDR3 is made up of 16 amino acids. Germline CDR1 is LNHNV and CDR2 is YYDKDF (reference sequence). CDR3 DNA sequence: TGTGCCACCAGCAGAGAGTGGGGCAGTAGCAATCAGCCCCAGCATTTT. Amino acids: CATSREWGSSNQPQHF.

The gene calls are TRBV14 and TRBJ1-2; D gene unclear. CDR1 and CDR2 (germline): SGHDN, FVKESK. The CDR3 totals 16 residues. The V and J ends lost 1 base and 0 bases respectively, with 12 bases between them. This CDR3 is CASSQVGENPNYGYTF. In DNA form, the CDR3 reads TGTGCCAGCAGCCAAGTAGGAGAAAACCCTAACTATGGCTACACCTTC.